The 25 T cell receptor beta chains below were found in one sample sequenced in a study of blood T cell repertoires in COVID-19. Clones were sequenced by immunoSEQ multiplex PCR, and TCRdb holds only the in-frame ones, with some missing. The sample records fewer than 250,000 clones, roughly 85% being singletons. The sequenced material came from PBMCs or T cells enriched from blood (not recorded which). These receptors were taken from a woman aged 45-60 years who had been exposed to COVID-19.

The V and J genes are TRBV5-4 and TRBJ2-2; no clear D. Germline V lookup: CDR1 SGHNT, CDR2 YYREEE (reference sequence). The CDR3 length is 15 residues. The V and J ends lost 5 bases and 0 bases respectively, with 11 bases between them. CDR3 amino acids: CASSLSQTNTGELFF. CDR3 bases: TGTGCCAGCAGTTTGTCCCAGACGAACACCGGGGAGCTGTTTTTT.

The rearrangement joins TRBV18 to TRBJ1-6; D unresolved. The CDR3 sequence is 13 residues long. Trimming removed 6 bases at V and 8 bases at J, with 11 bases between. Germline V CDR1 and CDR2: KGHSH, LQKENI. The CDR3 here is CASSPSRDSPLHF. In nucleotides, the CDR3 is TGTGCCAGCTCCCCCTCGCGGGATTCACCCCTCCACTTT.

CDR3 nucleotide sequence: TGTGCCATCAGCGGACAGGGCGTCTCTGGAAACACCATATATTTT. Residues: CAISGQGVSGNTIYF. This chain uses TRBV10-3 with TRBJ1-3; 8 nucleotides agree with TRBD1. J gave up 0 bases and V 6 bases, and 4 bases lay outside the gene matches. Germline CDR1 ENHRY, CDR2 SYGVKD. The CDR3 covers 15 residues.

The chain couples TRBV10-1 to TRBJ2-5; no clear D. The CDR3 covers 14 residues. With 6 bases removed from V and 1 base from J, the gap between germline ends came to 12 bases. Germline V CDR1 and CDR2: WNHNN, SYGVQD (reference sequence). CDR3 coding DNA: TGCGCCAGCAGATTGACGGAGTCCCAAGAGACCCAGTACTTC. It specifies CASRLTESQETQYF.

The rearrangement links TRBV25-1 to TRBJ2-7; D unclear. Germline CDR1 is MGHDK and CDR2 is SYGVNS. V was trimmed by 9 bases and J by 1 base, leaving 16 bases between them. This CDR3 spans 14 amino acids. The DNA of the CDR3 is TGTGCCAGTCCTCCTTGGGCCCTATCCTACGAGCAGTACTTC. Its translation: CASPPWALSYEQYF.

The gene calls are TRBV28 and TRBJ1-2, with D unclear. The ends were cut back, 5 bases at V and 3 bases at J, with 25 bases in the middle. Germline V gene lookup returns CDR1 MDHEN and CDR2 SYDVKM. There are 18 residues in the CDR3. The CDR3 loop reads CASSPRSARLRFDYGYTF. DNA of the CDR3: TGTGCCAGCAGTCCCCGATCGGCCCGACTGAGGTTTGACTATGGCTACACCTTC.

CDR3 loop: CASSIDTAGPSSLFF. In DNA form, the CDR3 reads TGTGCCAGTAGTATAGATACAGCAGGCCCCTCCAGTTTGTTTTTT. The V call is TRBV19, the J call TRBJ2-2, with D hard to call. Germline V gene data show CDR1 as LNHDA and CDR2 as SQIVND (reference sequence). The V end was cut by 0 bases, the J end by 15 bases, with 20 bases between. CDR3 length: 15 residues.

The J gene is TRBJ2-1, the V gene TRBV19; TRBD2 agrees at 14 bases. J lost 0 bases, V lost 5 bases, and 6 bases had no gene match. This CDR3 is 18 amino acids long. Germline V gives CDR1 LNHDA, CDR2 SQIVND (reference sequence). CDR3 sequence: CASSSPTSGGASYNEQFF. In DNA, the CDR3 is TGTGCCAGTAGTTCTCCGACTAGCGGGGGGGCCTCCTACAATGAGCAGTTCTTC.

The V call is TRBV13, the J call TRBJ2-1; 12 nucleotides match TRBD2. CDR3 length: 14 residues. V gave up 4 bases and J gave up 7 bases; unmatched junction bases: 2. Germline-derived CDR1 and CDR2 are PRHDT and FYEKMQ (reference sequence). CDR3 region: CASSWGTSGNEQFF. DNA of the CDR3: TGTGCCAGCAGCTGGGGGACTAGCGGGAATGAGCAGTTCTTC.

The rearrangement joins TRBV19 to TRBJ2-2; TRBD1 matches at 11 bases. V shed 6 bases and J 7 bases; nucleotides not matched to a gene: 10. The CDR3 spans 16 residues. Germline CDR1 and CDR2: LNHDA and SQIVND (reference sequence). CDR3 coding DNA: TGTGCCAGTAGCCCGACGGGACAGGGGGTAGTCGGGGAGCTGTTTTTT. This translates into CASSPTGQGVVGELFF.

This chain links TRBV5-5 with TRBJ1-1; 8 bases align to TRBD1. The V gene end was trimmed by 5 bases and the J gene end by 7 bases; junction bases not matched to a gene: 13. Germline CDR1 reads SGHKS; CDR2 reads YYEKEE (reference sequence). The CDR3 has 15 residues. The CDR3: CASSPRPTGGLEAFF. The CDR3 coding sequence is TGTGCCAGCAGTCCCCGACCCACAGGGGGGCTTGAAGCTTTCTTT.

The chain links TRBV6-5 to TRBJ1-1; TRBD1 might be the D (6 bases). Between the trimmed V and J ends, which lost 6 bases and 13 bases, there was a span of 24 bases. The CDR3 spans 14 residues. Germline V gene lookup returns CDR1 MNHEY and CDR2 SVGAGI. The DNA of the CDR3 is TGTGCCAGCAGGGCATGGGGGTTACAGGGTGGGGTTTTCTTT. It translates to CASRAWGLQGGVFF.

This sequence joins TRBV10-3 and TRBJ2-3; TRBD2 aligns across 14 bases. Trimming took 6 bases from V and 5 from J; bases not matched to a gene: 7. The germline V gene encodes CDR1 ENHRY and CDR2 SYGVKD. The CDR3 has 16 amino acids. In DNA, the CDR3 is TGTGCCATCAGCATGACTAGCGGGGGGGTTGAAGATACGCAGTATTTT. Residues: CAISMTSGGVEDTQYF.

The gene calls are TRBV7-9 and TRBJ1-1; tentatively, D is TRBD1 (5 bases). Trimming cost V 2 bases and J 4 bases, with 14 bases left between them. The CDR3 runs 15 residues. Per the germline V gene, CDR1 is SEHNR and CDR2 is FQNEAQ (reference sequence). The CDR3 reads CASSLSWQGSTEAFF. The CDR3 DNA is TGTGCCAGCAGCTTATCTTGGCAGGGAAGCACTGAAGCTTTCTTT.

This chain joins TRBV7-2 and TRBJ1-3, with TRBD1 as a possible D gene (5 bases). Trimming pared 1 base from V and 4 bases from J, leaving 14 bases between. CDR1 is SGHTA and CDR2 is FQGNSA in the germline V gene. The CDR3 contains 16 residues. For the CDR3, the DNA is TGTGCCAGCAGCTTAGTTCGCGCCGGGGGAGGAAACACCATATATTTT. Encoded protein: CASSLVRAGGGNTIYF.

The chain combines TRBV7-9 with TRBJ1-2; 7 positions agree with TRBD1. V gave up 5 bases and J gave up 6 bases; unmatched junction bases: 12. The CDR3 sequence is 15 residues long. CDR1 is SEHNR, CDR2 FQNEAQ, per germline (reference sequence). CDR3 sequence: CASSTAGTAGDGYTF. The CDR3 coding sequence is TGTGCCAGCAGCACCGCCGGGACAGCCGGGGATGGCTACACCTTC.

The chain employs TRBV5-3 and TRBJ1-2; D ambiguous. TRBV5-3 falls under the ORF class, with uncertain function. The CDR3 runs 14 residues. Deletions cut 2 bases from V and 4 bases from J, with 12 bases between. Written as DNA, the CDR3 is TGTGCCAGAAGCTTTTCGACATCCCCCTATGGCTACACCTTC. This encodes CARSFSTSPYGYTF.

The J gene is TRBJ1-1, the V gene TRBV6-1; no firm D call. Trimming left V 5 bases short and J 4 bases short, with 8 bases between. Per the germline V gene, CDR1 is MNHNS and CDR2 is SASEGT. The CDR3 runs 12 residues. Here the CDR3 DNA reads TGTGCCAGCAGTTCCCTCGGCACTGAAGCTTTCTTT. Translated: CASSSLGTEAFF.

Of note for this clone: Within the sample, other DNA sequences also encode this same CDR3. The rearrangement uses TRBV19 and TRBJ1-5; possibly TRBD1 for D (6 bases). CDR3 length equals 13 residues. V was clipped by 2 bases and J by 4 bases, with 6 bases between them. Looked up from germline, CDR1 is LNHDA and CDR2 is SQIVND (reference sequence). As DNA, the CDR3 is TGTGCCAGTAGTATAACAGGGAATCAGCCCCAGCATTTT. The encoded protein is CASSITGNQPQHF.

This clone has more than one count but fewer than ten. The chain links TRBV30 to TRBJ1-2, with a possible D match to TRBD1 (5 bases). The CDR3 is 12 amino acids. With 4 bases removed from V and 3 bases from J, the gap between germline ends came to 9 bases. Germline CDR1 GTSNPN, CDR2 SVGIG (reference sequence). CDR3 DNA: TGTGCCTGGATGGTAGGGGACTATGGCTACACCTTC. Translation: CAWMVGDYGYTF.

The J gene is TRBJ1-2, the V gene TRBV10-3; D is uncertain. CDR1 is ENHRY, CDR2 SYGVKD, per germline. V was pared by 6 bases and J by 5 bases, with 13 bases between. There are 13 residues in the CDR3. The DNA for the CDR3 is TGTGCCATCAGCCCCGACTCCTCTTATGGCTACACCTTC. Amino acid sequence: CAISPDSSYGYTF.

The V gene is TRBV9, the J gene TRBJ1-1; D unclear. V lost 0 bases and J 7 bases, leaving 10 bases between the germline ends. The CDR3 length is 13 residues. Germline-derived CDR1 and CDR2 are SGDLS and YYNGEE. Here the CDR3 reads CASSVVGGGEAFF. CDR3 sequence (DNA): TGTGCCAGCAGCGTAGTGGGTGGCGGTGAAGCTTTCTTT.

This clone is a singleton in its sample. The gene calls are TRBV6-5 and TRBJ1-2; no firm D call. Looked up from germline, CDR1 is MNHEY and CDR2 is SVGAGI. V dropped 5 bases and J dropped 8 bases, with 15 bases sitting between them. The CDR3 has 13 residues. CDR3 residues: CASSQFPLTGYTF. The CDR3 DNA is TGTGCCAGCAGTCAATTCCCACTGACAGGCTACACCTTC.

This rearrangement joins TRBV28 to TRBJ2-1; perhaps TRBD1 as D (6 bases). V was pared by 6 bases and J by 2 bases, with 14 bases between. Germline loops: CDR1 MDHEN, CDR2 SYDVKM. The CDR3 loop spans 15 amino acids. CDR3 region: CASSPDSLTYNEQFF. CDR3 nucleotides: TGTGCCAGCAGCCCGGACAGCCTAACCTACAATGAGCAGTTCTTC.

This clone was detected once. The CDR3 DNA is TGCGCCAGCAGCTCCTCTGGGACAGGGACTGAAAAACTGTTTTTT. Translating gives CASSSSGTGTEKLFF. V is TRBV5-1 and J is TRBJ1-4; 9 bases are shared with TRBD1. CDR1 and CDR2 (germline): SGHRS, YFSETQ. The ends lost 3 bases at V and 7 bases at J; junction bases unmatched: 7. This CDR3 has 15 residues.